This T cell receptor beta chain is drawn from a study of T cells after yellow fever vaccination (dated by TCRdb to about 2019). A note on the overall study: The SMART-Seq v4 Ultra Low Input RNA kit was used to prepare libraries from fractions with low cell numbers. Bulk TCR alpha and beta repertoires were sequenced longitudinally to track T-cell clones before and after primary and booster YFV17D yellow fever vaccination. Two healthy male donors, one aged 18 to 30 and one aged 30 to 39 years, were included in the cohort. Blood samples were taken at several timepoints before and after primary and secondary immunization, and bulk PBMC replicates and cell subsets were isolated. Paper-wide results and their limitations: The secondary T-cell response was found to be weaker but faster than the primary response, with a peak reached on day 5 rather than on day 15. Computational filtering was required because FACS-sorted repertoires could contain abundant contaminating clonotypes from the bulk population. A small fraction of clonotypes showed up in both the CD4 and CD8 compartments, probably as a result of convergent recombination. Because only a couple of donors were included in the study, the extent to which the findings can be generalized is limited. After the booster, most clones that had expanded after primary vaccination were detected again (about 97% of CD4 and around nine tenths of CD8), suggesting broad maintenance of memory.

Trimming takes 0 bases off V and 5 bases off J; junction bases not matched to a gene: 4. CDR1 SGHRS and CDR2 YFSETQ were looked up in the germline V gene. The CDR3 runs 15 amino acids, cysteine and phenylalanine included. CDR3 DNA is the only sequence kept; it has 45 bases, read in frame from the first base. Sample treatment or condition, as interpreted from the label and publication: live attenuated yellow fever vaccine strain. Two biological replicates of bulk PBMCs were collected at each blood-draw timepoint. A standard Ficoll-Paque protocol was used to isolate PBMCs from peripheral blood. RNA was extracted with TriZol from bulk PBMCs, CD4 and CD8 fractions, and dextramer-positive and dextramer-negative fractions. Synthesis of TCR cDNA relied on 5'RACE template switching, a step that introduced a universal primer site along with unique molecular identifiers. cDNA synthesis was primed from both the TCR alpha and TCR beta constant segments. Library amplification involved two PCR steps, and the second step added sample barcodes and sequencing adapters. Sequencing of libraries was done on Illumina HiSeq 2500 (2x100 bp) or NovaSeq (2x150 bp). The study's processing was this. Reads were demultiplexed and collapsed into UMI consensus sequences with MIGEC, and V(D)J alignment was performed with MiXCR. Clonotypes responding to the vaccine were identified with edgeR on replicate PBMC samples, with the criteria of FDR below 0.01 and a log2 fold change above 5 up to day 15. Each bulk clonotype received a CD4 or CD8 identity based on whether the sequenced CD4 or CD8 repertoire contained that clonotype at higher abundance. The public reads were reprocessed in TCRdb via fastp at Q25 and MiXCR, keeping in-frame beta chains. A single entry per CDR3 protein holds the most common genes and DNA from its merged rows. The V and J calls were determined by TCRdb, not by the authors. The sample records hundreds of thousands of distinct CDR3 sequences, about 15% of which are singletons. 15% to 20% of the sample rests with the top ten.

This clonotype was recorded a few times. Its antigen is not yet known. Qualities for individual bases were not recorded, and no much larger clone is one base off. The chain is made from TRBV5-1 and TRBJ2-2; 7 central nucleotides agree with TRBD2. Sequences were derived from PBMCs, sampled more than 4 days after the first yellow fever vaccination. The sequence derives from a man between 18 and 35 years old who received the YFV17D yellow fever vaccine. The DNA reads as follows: TGCGCCAGCAGCTTGGCCGTGGGGGGGACCGGGGAGCTGTTTTTT. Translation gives CASSLAVGGTGELFF. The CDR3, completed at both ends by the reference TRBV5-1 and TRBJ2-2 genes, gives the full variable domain KAGVTQTPRYLIKTRGQQVTLSCSPISGHRSVSWYQQTPGQGLQFLFEYFSETQRNKGNFPGRFSGRQFSNSRSEMNVSTLELGDSALYLCASSLAVGGTGELFFGEGSRLTVL.